This entry lists 4 T cell receptor beta chains sequenced from one sample in a study of CD8 T cells in ankylosing spondylitis. TCRdb itself ran the 5' RACE reads through MiXCR, one entry per CDR3 protein. The table has roughly 120,000 distinct CDR3 sequences, approximately 13% seen once. The sequenced sample was blood, either unsorted or a sorted T cell fraction (not recorded which). These receptors were obtained from a female donor with ankylosing spondylitis or in good health (not recorded which).

There are a few counts of this clonotype. The gene calls are TRBV20-1 and TRBJ1-5; D possibly corresponds to TRBD1 (5 bases). CDR1 and CDR2 (germline): DFQATT, SNEGSKA (reference sequence). With 1 base removed from V and 0 bases from J, the gap between germline ends came to 19 bases. This CDR3 contains 18 residues. CDR3 amino acids: CSARGVGRGGYSNQPQHF. In DNA, the CDR3 is TGCAGTGCTAGAGGCGTCGGGCGGGGGGGTTATAGCAATCAGCCCCAGCATTTT.

V is TRBV7-4 and J is TRBJ1-4; D gene ambiguous. The CDR3 has 15 amino acids. Deletions cut 7 bases from V and 5 bases from J, with 17 bases between. The germline gives CDR1 SGHVT, CDR2 SQSDAQ. CDR3 in amino acids: CASTLYQAANEKLFF. Written as DNA, the CDR3 is TGTGCCAGCACCCTCTATCAGGCGGCAAATGAAAAACTGTTTTTT.

The chain joins TRBV7-2 to TRBJ2-5, with no clear D. Germline V lookup: CDR1 SGHTA, CDR2 FQGNSA. Trimming removed 7 bases at V and 1 base at J, with 13 bases between. The CDR3 loop spans 14 amino acids. CDR3 DNA: TGTGCCAGCACCAGAGACCATAGCCAAGAGACCCAGTACTTC. Protein sequence: CASTRDHSQETQYF.

The rearrangement links TRBV12-3 or TRBV12-4 to TRBJ1-2; D possibly corresponds to TRBD1 (5 bases). V was pared by 7 bases and J by 7 bases, with 19 bases between. This CDR3 spans 14 amino acids. Here the CDR3 reads CASTATPGLGGYTF. CDR3 nucleotides: TGTGCCAGCACCGCGACGCCGGGACTGGGTGGCTACACCTTC.